This T cell receptor (beta chain) originates from a study of persistence of HIV-infected CD4 T cells. In the study overall: Isolated cells were CMV- and HIV-1 Gag-responding CD4+ T cells.

An overlapping HIV-1 Gag peptide pool stimulated these cells at 0.75 to 1 ug/peptide/mL. Memory cells lacking CD40L and CD69 with high CD45RO were sorted. Adults with HIV-1 started suppressive ART while chronically infected. This clone has more than one count but fewer than ten. Its matching antigen is unknown. Sequencing used immunoSEQ version 4 in survey mode. The method was immunoSEQ multiplex PCR; TCRdb's version includes in-frame clones alone and lacks a portion of them. The sample consists of around 60,000 clones, roughly 77% of them appearing once. Germline CDR1 SGDLS, CDR2 YYNGEE. J gave up 9 bases and V 6 bases, and 9 bases lay outside the gene matches. This CDR3 is built from 14 residues.

The specimen comprised CD4+ T cells sorted from PBMCs after roughly 18-hour stimulation, sampled from a patient who received antiretroviral therapy. This clonotype was sampled from an adult man with HIV who was CMV-seropositive. V gene TRBV9 combines with J gene TRBJ2-1, with 10 bases fitting TRBD1. CDR3 sequence: CASTPGQGIGEQFF. DNA of the CDR3: TGTGCCAGCACCCCGGGACAGGGGATAGGTGAGCAGTTCTTC.